The 6 T cell receptor beta chains below all came from one sample that was sequenced in a study of blood T cell repertoires in COVID-19. Method: immunoSEQ multiplex PCR; TCRdb's copy keeps in-frame clones and lacks some. This table has 190,000 or so clones, about 90% appearing once. Input material: peripheral blood. The receptors come from a woman in her 70s with acute or convalescent COVID-19.

The chain employs TRBV6-5 and TRBJ1-5; unclear D gene. V was shortened by 6 bases and J by 4 bases, with 16 bases between the two germline ends. Per germline, CDR1 MNHEY and CDR2 SVGAGI. The CDR3 runs 15 residues. CDR3 loop: CASRVNEGGNQPQHF. The CDR3 nucleotides are TGTGCCAGCAGGGTAAACGAGGGCGGGAATCAGCCCCAGCATTTT.

This clone was observed a few times. The gene calls are TRBV5-1 and TRBJ1-2; D is ambiguous. The V and J ends lost 1 base and 4 bases respectively, with 11 bases between them. The CDR3 loop spans 14 amino acids. Germline CDR1 reads SGHRS; CDR2 reads YFSETQ. CDR3 in amino acids: CASSLSQDSYGYTF. The CDR3 bases are TGCGCCAGCAGCTTGTCGCAGGACTCCTATGGCTACACCTTC.

This clone was recorded only once. The chain's CDR3 is CASRPQGRAEAFF. The CDR3, as DNA: TGTGCCAGCAGACCACAGGGCAGGGCTGAAGCTTTCTTT. The V call is TRBV28, the J call TRBJ1-1; a weak D match, TRBD1 (6 bases). The V and J ends lost 6 bases and 6 bases respectively, with 14 bases between them. Germline V gene sequence: CDR1 MDHEN, CDR2 SYDVKM. The CDR3 sequence is 13 residues long.

The rearrangement uses TRBV25-1 and TRBJ2-1; TRBD2 matches at 10 bases. Germline V gene lookup returns CDR1 MGHDK and CDR2 SYGVNS. Trimming removed 2 bases from V and 9 bases from J; junction bases left unmatched: 4. The length of the CDR3 is 14 residues. CDR3 sequence (DNA): TGTGCCAGCAGTGAACGAAGCGGGGGGGGTGAGCAGTTCTTC. Its protein product is CASSERSGGGEQFF.

J is TRBJ2-2 and V is TRBV5-1; 9 nucleotides agree with TRBD2. There are 17 residues in the CDR3. Germline V lookup: CDR1 SGHRS, CDR2 YFSETQ. J gave up 0 bases and V 0 bases, and 3 bases lay outside the gene matches. CDR3 protein: CASSLVAGATNTGELFF. CDR3 sequence (DNA): TGCGCCAGCAGCTTGGTAGCGGGGGCGACGAACACCGGGGAGCTGTTTTTT.

This chain joins TRBV10-1 and TRBJ2-1, with 10 bases matching TRBD2. J was trimmed by 5 bases and V by 3 bases; bases with no gene match: 4. CDR3 length: 15 residues. Germline lookup yields CDR1 WNHNN and CDR2 SYGVQD (reference sequence). The CDR3 nucleotides read TGCGCCAGCAGTGAAGGACTAGCGGTCAACAATGAGCAGTTCTTC. Translating gives CASSEGLAVNNEQFF.